The 11 T cell receptor beta chains below all came from one sample that was sequenced in a study of blood T cell repertoires in COVID-19. Libraries were prepared by immunoSEQ multiplex PCR; TCRdb keeps only in-frame clonotypes and omits some of them. This table holds 45,000 to 60,000 clones, approximately 90% found once. Material: peripheral blood. Receptors originate from a man in his forties or fifties with acute or convalescent COVID-19.

This clone was detected only once. This chain links TRBV5-6 with TRBJ2-3; 8 bases line up with TRBD1. V gave up 4 bases and J gave up 4 bases; unmatched junction bases: 20. The CDR3 sequence is 19 residues long. Germline CDR1 and CDR2: SGHDT and YYEEEE. The CDR3 sequence: CASSGADRQGLRSPDTQYF. In DNA, the CDR3 is TGTGCCAGCAGCGGGGCGGATAGACAGGGGCTACGAAGCCCAGATACGCAGTATTTT.

This clone was counted once. The chain couples TRBV3-1 (or the pseudogene TRBV3-2) to TRBJ2-5; the D is unclear. The germline CDR1 and CDR2 sequences are LGHDT and YNNKEL (reference sequence). The V end lost 1 base, the J end lost 2 bases, and 8 bases lay between the germline ends. CDR3 length: 14 residues. The CDR3 DNA follows: TGTGCCAGCAGCCAAGGAGTCTCACAAGAGACCCAGTACTTC. Amino acid sequence: CASSQGVSQETQYF.

The V gene is TRBV20-1, the J gene TRBJ2-4, with 11 bases that match TRBD2. Germline assignment: CDR1 DFQATT and CDR2 SNEGSKA (reference sequence). This CDR3 has 16 amino acids. With 3 bases clipped from V and 7 bases from J, the junction kept 11 bases outside the gene matches. CDR3 coding DNA: TGCAGTGCTAGTCGGGCTAGCGGGGGGCCACTGAACATTCAGTACTTC. Its protein is CSASRASGGPLNIQYF.

This sequence joins TRBV19 and TRBJ1-4; 7 nucleotides agree with TRBD1. CDR1 LNHDA and CDR2 SQIVND come from the germline V gene (reference sequence). The J segment lost 5 bases and the V segment lost 6 bases, leaving 9 bases of the junction unmatched. This CDR3 region has 15 residues. CDR3 in amino acids: CASRDGTVENEKLFF. The CDR3 bases are TGTGCCAGTAGGGACGGGACAGTGGAGAATGAAAAACTGTTTTTT. Using reference TRBV19 and TRBJ1-4 for the parts outside the CDR3, the full variable domain is DGGITQSPKYLFRKEGQNVTLSCEQNLNHDAMYWYRQDPGQGLRLIYYSQIVNDFQKGDIAEGYSVSREKKESFPLTVTSAQKNPTAFYLCASRDGTVENEKLFFGSGTQLSVL.

The chain recombines TRBV29-1 with TRBJ2-6; 12 bases are a match to TRBD2. Germline values: CDR1 SQVTM, CDR2 ANQGSEA. The CDR3 has 17 amino acids. After removal of 5 bases from V and 0 bases from J, the junction contained 5 bases not matched to a gene. This chain's CDR3 is CSVSASGGASGANVLTF. The DNA of the CDR3 is TGCAGCGTTTCGGCTAGCGGGGGGGCCTCTGGGGCCAACGTCCTGACTTTC.

The chain recombines TRBV12-3 or TRBV12-4 with TRBJ1-2; TRBD1 is a possible D gene (5 bases). Trimming removed 6 bases at V and 1 base at J, with 9 bases between. The CDR3 length is 13 residues. The CDR3 sequence: CASSVGGNYGYTF. As DNA, the CDR3 is TGTGCCAGCAGCGTCGGGGGTAACTATGGCTACACCTTC.

V and J are TRBV29-1 and TRBJ1-1; D is unclear. V was cut by 4 bases and J by 1 base, with 7 bases left in between. Germline CDR1 and CDR2: SQVTM and ANQGSEA. CDR3 length: 12 amino acids. The CDR3 sequence is CSVAPRNTEAFF. The CDR3 coding sequence is TGCAGCGTTGCACCCAGGAACACTGAAGCTTTCTTT.

The chain has TRBV6-1 and TRBJ2-7; the D gene is possibly TRBD1 (6 bases). The germline CDR1 and CDR2 sequences are MNHNS and SASEGT. The CDR3 consists of 13 residues. With 3 bases removed from V and 6 bases from J, the gap between germline ends came to 12 bases. This CDR3 reads CASSDPGTSEQYF. The CDR3 DNA reads TGTGCCAGCAGTGACCCCGGGACATCCGAGCAGTACTTC.

The chain couples TRBV10-3 to TRBJ1-4; D might be TRBD1 (5 bases). Germline values: CDR1 ENHRY, CDR2 SYGVKD. The CDR3 is made up of 14 amino acids. V gave up 5 bases and J gave up 7 bases, with 14 bases separating them. As DNA, the CDR3 is TGTGCCATCAGTAACGGGGGGGACGGTGAAAAACTGTTTTTT. It specifies CAISNGGDGEKLFF.

This chain joins TRBV6-6 and TRBJ2-2; unclear D gene. Per germline, CDR1 MNHNY and CDR2 SVGAGI (reference sequence). The CDR3 is 15 residues long. Trimming took off 5 bases at V and 1 base at J, with 11 bases between the two ends. The CDR3 DNA reads TGTGCCAGCAGTCCCAGACATCAGAACACCGGGGAGCTGTTTTTT. Translated, it gives CASSPRHQNTGELFF.

The chain is built from TRBV19 and TRBJ2-1; 9 bases align to TRBD2. Per germline, CDR1 LNHDA and CDR2 SQIVND (reference sequence). CDR3 length: 18 amino acids. Unmatched junction bases numbered 17, after V lost 3 bases and J lost 8 bases. The chain's CDR3 is CASSILPPGLAFVDEQFF. CDR3 bases: TGTGCCAGTAGTATCCTACCACCGGGACTAGCATTCGTCGATGAGCAGTTCTTC.